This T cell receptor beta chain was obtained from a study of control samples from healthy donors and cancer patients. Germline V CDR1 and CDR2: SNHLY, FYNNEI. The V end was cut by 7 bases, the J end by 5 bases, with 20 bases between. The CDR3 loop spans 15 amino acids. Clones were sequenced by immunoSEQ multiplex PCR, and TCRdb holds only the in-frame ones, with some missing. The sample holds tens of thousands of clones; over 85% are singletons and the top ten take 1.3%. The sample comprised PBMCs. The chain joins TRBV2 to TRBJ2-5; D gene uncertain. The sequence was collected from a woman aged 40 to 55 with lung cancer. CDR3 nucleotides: TGTGCCAGCACTCCCGGAGACTTATTTCCGGAGACCCAGTACTTC. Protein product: CASTPGDLFPETQYF.